This TCR beta chain was identified during a study of neurological immune-mediated disorders. Study-wide results and limits: In HTLV-1-associated myelopathy, TCR clonal expansion was greatest, and in multiple sclerosis it was least, below healthy controls.

Germline CDR1 reads DFQATT; CDR2 reads SNEGSKA (reference sequence). Trimming shortened V by 1 base and J by 2 bases, and 15 bases separated the two germline ends. The CDR3 sequence is 17 residues long. As for the cDNA, it was generated by 5'RACE with 10-nucleotide random UMIs. Over 160 million TCR-beta sequences from 15-18 subjects were obtained in each sequencing run. TCRdb reprocessed the 5' RACE reads with MiXCR, giving one entry per CDR3 protein. The data contain about 50,000 distinct CDR3 sequences, about a tenth of them singletons. Unsorted libraries were derived from 2 million PBMCs stored at -80 C. In its sample, this clonotype was seen many times. Its cognate antigen is unknown.

This chain uses TRBV20-1 with TRBJ2-6; D is undetermined. The clonotype comes from a man between 65 and 85 years old with HTLV-1-associated myelopathy (HAM/TSP). Sequencing was carried out using PBMCs. CDR3 nucleotides: TGCAGTGCTAGAGGGACCCTTGCTGTGGCTGGGGCCAACGTCCTGACTTTC. Protein: CSARGTLAVAGANVLTF.